Described below is a single TCR beta chain sequence and its context. Its antigen is undetermined. The investigators split CD4+ cells into a CD45RA+ naive subset and a CD45RA-negative memory subset. The DNA input per sorted-subset replicate PCR was roughly 0.2 ug, corresponding to around 28,000 T cell genomes. Here immunoSEQ multiplex PCR was the method, and the copy in TCRdb shows in-frame clones only, minus some. The profile shows some 2.3 million clones, more than 80% of them singletons. The data stem from a study of shared clonotypes between healthy human individuals. General study results and limits: Among donors, clonotype sharing was expected to be affected by sequencing depth. Sampling was confined to blood; repertoires within tissues likely differ.

The CDR3 runs 12 residues. Germline CDR1 and CDR2: SNHLY and FYNNEI. Between the trimmed V and J ends, which lost 4 bases and 9 bases, there was a span of 13 bases. The V gene is TRBV2, the J gene TRBJ2-7, with D uncertain. Sequencing input: naive CD4+ T cells from PBMCs. The sample's subset: CD45RA+ positively selected. The sequence was collected from a man younger than 35 in good health. Some clones in this sample may be carry-over from other donors' samples. This CDR3 reads CASSGDDGWQYF. The CDR3 DNA reads TGTGCCAGCAGTGGTGACGACGGGTGGCAGTACTTC.